This T cell receptor (beta chain) was captured in a study of CD8 T cells in Susac syndrome. Trimming left V 4 bases short and J 7 bases short, with 11 bases between. CDR3 length: 12 amino acids. Germline assignment: CDR1 LGHDT and CDR2 YNNKEL (reference sequence). It was with random hexamers that roughly 0.45 to 1 ug RNA was reverse transcribed. TCRdb reprocessed the immunoSEQ multiplex PCR reads via MiXCR and lists one record per CDR3 protein. Altogether approximately 110,000 distinct CDR3 sequences are present, about 93% being singletons, with the ten largest covering roughly 0.087%. This rearrangement joins TRBV3-1 to TRBJ2-7, with D possibly being TRBD1 (6 bases). The clonotype originates from a human donor in good health. The specimen sequenced was CD4+ T cells from PBMCs. CDR3 protein: CASSPQGSEQYF. CDR3 DNA sequence: TGTGCCAGCAGCCCACAGGGCAGTGAGCAGTACTTC.